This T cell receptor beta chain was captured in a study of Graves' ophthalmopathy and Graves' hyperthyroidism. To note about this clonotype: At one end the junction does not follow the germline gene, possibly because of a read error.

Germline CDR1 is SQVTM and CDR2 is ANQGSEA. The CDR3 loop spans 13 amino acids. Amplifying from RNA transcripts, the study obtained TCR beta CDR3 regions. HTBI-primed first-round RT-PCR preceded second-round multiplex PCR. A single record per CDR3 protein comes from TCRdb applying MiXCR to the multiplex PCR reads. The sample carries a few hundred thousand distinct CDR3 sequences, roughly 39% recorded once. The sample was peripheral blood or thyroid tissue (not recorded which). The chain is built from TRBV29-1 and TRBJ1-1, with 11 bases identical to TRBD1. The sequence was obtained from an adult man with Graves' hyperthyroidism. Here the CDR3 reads CSVQTGTGGSEIF. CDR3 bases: TGCAGCGTTCAAACCGGGACAGGGGGGTCGGAGATCTTT.